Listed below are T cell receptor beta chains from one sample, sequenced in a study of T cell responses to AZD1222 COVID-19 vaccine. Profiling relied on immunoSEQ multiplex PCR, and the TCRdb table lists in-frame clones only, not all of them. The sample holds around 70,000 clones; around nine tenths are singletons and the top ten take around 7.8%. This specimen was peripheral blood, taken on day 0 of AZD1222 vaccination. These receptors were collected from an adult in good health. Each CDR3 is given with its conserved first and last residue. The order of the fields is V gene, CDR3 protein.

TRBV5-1	CASSPYRGGSGNTIYF
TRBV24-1	CATSDPGTGGREGIGELFF
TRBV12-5	CASGSTGGTEAFF
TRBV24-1	CATGTTNSYEQYF
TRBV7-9	CASSLIQRGGTGELFF
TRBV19	CASRINRDSYEQYF
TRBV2	CASNRIHGDMTQPQHF
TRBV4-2	CASSQDSGGRAKNIQYF
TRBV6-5	CASSFYRSGANVLTF
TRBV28	CASTEQGPYGYTF
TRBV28	CATQEGNYGYTF
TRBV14	CASSLSSGIGTDTQYF
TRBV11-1	CASSFVAANTGELFF
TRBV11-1	CASSGTGLAITDTQYF
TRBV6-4	CASSESSDGEQFF
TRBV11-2	CASSLGRGGGRREQFF
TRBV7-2	CASSFQRGTEAFF
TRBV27	CASNRSRGQGGTPLHF
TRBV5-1	CASRQQGRVSGANVLTF
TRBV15	CATSSSAGGLYEQYF
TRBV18	CASSPLDSYNEQFF
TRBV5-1	CASSLNSGHYEQYF